The 28 T cell receptor beta chains reported below all come from one sample, sequenced in a study of T cell responses to AZD1222 COVID-19 vaccine. Data came from immunoSEQ multiplex PCR; TCRdb stores just in-frame clones and leaves some out. The sample shows more than 90,000 clones, about 80% of them seen only once. The starting material was peripheral blood, obtained on day 0 of AZD1222 vaccination. Receptors were obtained from an adult in good health.

The rearrangement links TRBV7-2 to TRBJ1-5, with 9 nucleotides matching TRBD1. This CDR3 spans 15 amino acids. Germline V gene data show CDR1 as SGHTA and CDR2 as FQGNSA. J lost 5 bases, V lost 1 base, and 3 bases had no gene match. CDR3 protein: CASSLVWTGDQPQHF. As DNA, the CDR3 is TGTGCCAGCAGCTTAGTCTGGACAGGGGATCAGCCCCAGCATTTT.

CDR3 loop: CASSSQGEVSYEQYF. The CDR3 DNA follows: TGTGCCAGTAGTTCACAGGGAGAGGTTTCCTACGAGCAGTACTTC. The rearrangement links TRBV19 to TRBJ2-7; perhaps TRBD1 as D (6 bases). V gave up 5 bases and J gave up 1 base, with 15 bases separating them. This CDR3 comprises 15 residues. Germline V gives CDR1 LNHDA, CDR2 SQIVND (reference sequence). The full variable domain, its missing parts supplied by reference TRBV19 and TRBJ2-7, is DGGITQSPKYLFRKEGQNVTLSCEQNLNHDAMYWYRQDPGQGLRLIYYSQIVNDFQKGDIAEGYSVSREKKESFPLTVTSAQKNPTAFYLCASSSQGEVSYEQYFGPGTRLTVT.

On this clone itself: Other nucleotide sequences from this sample produce the same CDR3. The rearrangement uses TRBV18 and TRBJ1-5; TRBD1 matches 7 bases. The CDR3 is made up of 16 amino acids. From germline, CDR1 is KGHSH and CDR2 LQKENI. With V trimmed by 1 base and J by 1 base, 4 bases remained unmatched. In DNA, the CDR3 is TGTGCCAGCTCACCACGTCAGGGGGGGAGCAATCAGCCCCAGCATTTT. Translating it yields CASSPRQGGSNQPQHF.

In nucleotides, the CDR3 is TGTGCGGCAGGGCGAGGGACGACTGGAAACACCATATATTTT. It translates to CAAGRGTTGNTIYF. The chain employs TRBV7-9 and TRBJ1-3; a possible D gene is TRBD1 (5 bases). Looked up from germline, CDR1 is SEHNR and CDR2 is FQNEAQ (reference sequence). This CDR3 spans 14 amino acids.

The chain combines TRBV5-1 with TRBJ1-2, with a possible D match to TRBD1 (6 bases). CDR3 size: 16 residues. Trimming took 0 bases from V and 7 from J, leaving 19 bases between them. Germline V gene lookup returns CDR1 SGHRS and CDR2 YFSETQ. The CDR3 is CASSLGGGPQGSGYTF. CDR3 DNA sequence: TGCGCCAGCAGCTTGGGAGGGGGGCCCCAGGGAAGTGGCTACACCTTC.

The rearrangement links TRBV14 to TRBJ2-3, with a tentative D call TRBD1 (5 bases). The V gene's germline CDR1 is SGHDN and CDR2 FVKESK. The CDR3 has 15 residues. The V and J ends lost 2 bases and 6 bases respectively, with 15 bases between them. Here the CDR3 DNA reads TGTGCCAGCAGCCAACTACTTGGGGCAGGGGATACGCAGTATTTT. This encodes CASSQLLGAGDTQYF.

The chain combines TRBV18 with TRBJ1-5; D is ambiguous. From germline, CDR1 is KGHSH and CDR2 LQKENI. This CDR3 spans 18 amino acids. V was clipped by 2 bases and J by 6 bases, with 23 bases between them. The CDR3 sequence: CASSPLNHGGVGSQPQHF. DNA for the CDR3: TGTGCCAGCTCACCATTGAATCATGGAGGCGTCGGCAGTCAGCCCCAGCATTTT.

As concerns this clone: Other DNA sequences from this sample encode an identical CDR3 as well. The CDR3 DNA reads TGTGCCAGCAGTGAAGTGCCCTACGAGCAGTACTTC. Its translation is CASSEVPYEQYF. The gene calls are TRBV6-1 and TRBJ2-7; no clear D gene. The CDR3 spans 12 residues. The germline gives CDR1 MNHNS, CDR2 SASEGT. V was cut by 1 base and J by 2 bases, with 3 bases left in between.

This sequence joins TRBV28 and TRBJ2-2; D is ambiguous. Trimming shortened V by 6 bases and J by 3 bases, and 11 bases separated the two germline ends. Germline V gene sequence: CDR1 MDHEN, CDR2 SYDVKM. The CDR3 contains 14 residues. CDR3 region: CASRSGQDTGELFF. DNA for the CDR3: TGTGCCAGCAGATCCGGGCAGGACACCGGGGAGCTGTTTTTT.

This sequence joins TRBV7-6 and TRBJ1-1; TRBD1 is a possible D gene (6 bases). V shed 5 bases and J shed 1 base, with 14 bases lying between them. Germline V lookup: CDR1 SGHVS, CDR2 FNYEAQ. CDR3 length: 15 amino acids. CDR3 sequence reads: CASSPWGGQNTEAFF. CDR3 nucleotide sequence: TGTGCCAGCAGCCCCTGGGGGGGCCAGAACACTGAAGCTTTCTTT.

This clone turned up a few times. V and J are TRBV5-6 and TRBJ1-4; D ambiguous. V lost 4 bases and J 5 bases, leaving 18 bases between the germline ends. The germline CDR1 and CDR2 sequences are SGHDT and YYEEEE. The CDR3 runs to 16 residues. The CDR3 reads CASSLGRERPNEKLFF. The CDR3 nucleotides are TGTGCCAGCAGCCTTGGTCGGGAGAGGCCAAATGAAAAACTGTTTTTT.

The CDR3 DNA sequence: TGCGCCAGCAGCTTGAACCCCCCGGGGGACTATGGCTACACCTTC. This translates into CASSLNPPGDYGYTF. The chain has TRBV5-1 and TRBJ1-2; a possible D gene is TRBD1 (5 bases). Germline-derived CDR1 and CDR2 are SGHRS and YFSETQ. This CDR3 is 15 amino acids long. Deletions cut 1 base from V and 3 bases from J, with 13 bases between. Full variable domain (missing parts from reference TRBV5-1 and TRBJ1-2): KAGVTQTPRYLIKTRGQQVTLSCSPISGHRSVSWYQQTPGQGLQFLFEYFSETQRNKGNFPGRFSGRQFSNSRSEMNVSTLELGDSALYLCASSLNPPGDYGYTFGSGTRLTVV.

The gene calls are TRBV7-2 and TRBJ2-7, with TRBD2 matching over 7 bases. The CDR3 covers 18 residues. J gave up 0 bases and V 6 bases, and 17 bases lay outside the gene matches. Germline-derived CDR1 and CDR2 are SGHTA and FQGNSA. For the CDR3, the DNA is TGTGCCAGCAGTCCCCCTGCCGGTTGGGGGGGGGACTCCTACGAGCAGTACTTC. This translates into CASSPPAGWGGDSYEQYF.

The chain has TRBV6-5 and TRBJ1-2; no definite D call. Between the trimmed V and J ends, which lost 6 bases and 3 bases, there was a span of 11 bases. CDR1 and CDR2 from the germline V gene are MNHEY and SVGAGI. The CDR3 runs 13 residues. The CDR3: CASSPRRYYGYTF. The CDR3, as DNA: TGTGCCAGCAGCCCCAGGAGGTACTATGGCTACACCTTC.

The chain has TRBV4-2 and TRBJ2-5; D is ambiguous. V dropped 2 bases and J dropped 0 bases, with 7 bases sitting between them. This CDR3 spans 14 amino acids. The germline V gene encodes CDR1 LGHNA and CDR2 YNFKEQ. This CDR3 reads CASSQFNNQETQYF. The DNA of the CDR3 is TGTGCCAGCAGCCAATTTAATAACCAAGAGACCCAGTACTTC.

The chain combines TRBV28 with TRBJ1-3; 7 bases are shared with TRBD1. The J segment lost 2 bases and the V segment lost 5 bases, leaving 6 bases of the junction unmatched. The CDR3 length is 15 residues. Germline loops: CDR1 MDHEN, CDR2 SYDVKM. The CDR3 sequence is CASSEQGRTGNTIYF. For the CDR3, the DNA is TGTGCCAGCAGTGAACAGGGGCGAACTGGAAACACCATATATTTT. The full variable domain, with the rest looked up from reference TRBV28 and TRBJ1-3, is DVKVTQSSRYLVKRTGEKVFLECVQDMDHENMFWYRQDPGLGLRLIYFSYDVKMKEKGDIPEGYSVSREKKERFSLILESASTNQTSMYLCASSEQGRTGNTIYFGEGSWLTVV.

This chain connects TRBV25-1 to TRBJ1-2; the D is unclear. Germline V CDR1 and CDR2: MGHDK, SYGVNS. V shed 1 base and J shed 10 bases, with 10 bases lying between them. This CDR3 region has 12 residues. The CDR3 DNA is TGTGCCAGCAGTGAATTTGAGGTTTCCTACACCTTC. Translation: CASSEFEVSYTF.

The chain couples TRBV28 to TRBJ2-3; tentatively, D is TRBD1 (5 bases). The CDR3 spans 13 residues. CDR1 is MDHEN and CDR2 is SYDVKM in the germline V gene. Trimming cost V 5 bases and J 4 bases, with 10 bases left between them. The CDR3 spells CASSTPGSDTQYF. The CDR3 DNA reads as TGTGCCAGCAGTACGCCAGGGTCAGATACGCAGTATTTT.

The genes are TRBV28 and TRBJ1-5, with D tentatively TRBD1 (6 bases). Trimming removed 6 bases at V and 7 bases at J, with 16 bases between. CDR3 size: 14 residues. Germline V lookup: CDR1 MDHEN, CDR2 SYDVKM. The CDR3 reads CASRKGGGEQPQHF. DNA of the CDR3: TGTGCCAGCAGAAAGGGGGGAGGGGAGCAGCCCCAGCATTTT.

The CDR3 nucleotides read TGTGCCAGCAGCCGGGGGACAGCCAGTAGGTCTGGCTACACCTTC. Translating it yields CASSRGTASRSGYTF. This chain uses TRBV14 with TRBJ1-2; 7 nucleotides agree with TRBD1. With V trimmed by 4 bases and J by 7 bases, 12 bases remained unmatched. This CDR3 spans 15 amino acids. CDR1 SGHDN and CDR2 FVKESK come from the germline V gene.

V usage is TRBV4-2 and J usage is TRBJ1-6; 9 nucleotides align to TRBD1. CDR1 LGHNA and CDR2 YNFKEQ come from the germline V gene. J lost 10 bases, V lost 1 base, and 8 bases had no gene match. This CDR3 has 16 residues. CDR3 protein: CASSQAPDRGGSPLHF. The DNA of the CDR3 is TGTGCCAGCAGCCAAGCTCCGGACAGGGGAGGATCACCCCTCCACTTT.

This clone appeared once. The chain uses TRBV6-5 and TRBJ1-4, with 9 bases that match TRBD1. The CDR3 runs to 14 residues. The J segment lost 8 bases and the V segment lost 6 bases, leaving 7 bases of the junction unmatched. The V gene's germline CDR1 is MNHEY and CDR2 SVGAGI. The CDR3 sequence: CASRPGQGWEKLFF. The CDR3 region has the DNA TGTGCCAGCAGACCGGGACAGGGCTGGGAAAAACTGTTTTTT.

This clone was recorded once. CDR3 protein: CASSQSNDRTETQYF. The CDR3 DNA follows: TGTGCCAGCAGTCAGTCGAATGACAGAACAGAGACCCAGTACTTC. V is TRBV6-6 and J is TRBJ2-5, with D perhaps matching TRBD1 (5 bases). The CDR3 runs to 15 residues. V was pared by 5 bases and J by 4 bases, with 17 bases between. Per the germline V gene, CDR1 is MNHNY and CDR2 is SVGAGI (reference sequence).

The chain combines TRBV3-1 (or the pseudogene TRBV3-2) with TRBJ2-7; unclear D gene. CDR3 length: 14 residues. Trimming left V 4 bases short and J 3 bases short, with 13 bases between. Germline loops: CDR1 LGHDT, CDR2 YNNKEL (reference sequence). The DNA of the CDR3 is TGTGCCAGCAGCCGTCTAGATACAGACTACGAGCAGTACTTC. Protein: CASSRLDTDYEQYF.

V and J are TRBV7-9 and TRBJ1-1, with a possible D match to TRBD1 (6 bases). Between the trimmed V and J ends, which lost 4 bases and 8 bases, there was a span of 11 bases. Germline values: CDR1 SEHNR, CDR2 FQNEAQ (reference sequence). This CDR3 is built from 12 residues. CDR3 region: CASSSVDSEAFF. CDR3 DNA: TGTGCCAGCAGCTCCGTGGACAGCGAAGCTTTCTTT.

V usage is TRBV5-1 and J usage is TRBJ1-3, with D unresolved. Trimming left V 4 bases short and J 0 bases short, with 8 bases between. Germline V gene sequence: CDR1 SGHRS, CDR2 YFSETQ. The CDR3 length is 14 residues. CDR3 loop: CASSAGLSGNTIYF. DNA of the CDR3: TGCGCCAGCAGCGCCGGCCTCTCTGGAAACACCATATATTTT. Variable domain in full (rest from reference TRBV5-1 and TRBJ1-3): KAGVTQTPRYLIKTRGQQVTLSCSPISGHRSVSWYQQTPGQGLQFLFEYFSETQRNKGNFPGRFSGRQFSNSRSEMNVSTLELGDSALYLCASSAGLSGNTIYFGEGSWLTVV.

This clone was counted ten times or more. V is TRBV7-2 and J is TRBJ2-1; D may be TRBD2 (6 bases). There are 13 residues in the CDR3. V was shortened by 1 base and J by 12 bases, with 13 bases between the two germline ends. Germline CDR1 SGHTA, CDR2 FQGNSA. Here the CDR3 DNA reads TGTGCCAGCAGCTTAGGAGGTGCGGGAAGGCAGTTCTTC. It codes for CASSLGGAGRQFF.

The chain has TRBV11-3 and TRBJ2-3; no reliable D call. The CDR3 is 15 amino acids. V lost 5 bases and J 1 base, leaving 13 bases between the germline ends. The V gene's germline CDR1 is SGHNT and CDR2 YENEEA. The CDR3 sequence: CASSRSGVRTDTQYF. CDR3 DNA sequence: TGTGCCAGCAGCCGGAGTGGAGTCCGCACAGATACGCAGTATTTT.